The rows below give T cell receptor beta chains drawn from one sample of a study of blood T cell repertoires in COVID-19. Profiling relied on immunoSEQ multiplex PCR, and the TCRdb table lists in-frame clones only, not all of them. This sample yields about 340,000 clones, of which approximately 86% are seen a single time; approximately 4.4% belongs to the top ten. Sequenced sample: PBMCs or T cells enriched from blood (not recorded which). The source of these receptors is a woman between 40 and 55 years old with acute COVID-19. CDR3s include the opening cysteine and the closing phenylalanine or tryptophan. The order of the fields is D gene, V gene, clone size, J gene, CDR3 protein, CDR3 DNA. A D gene is named only where the DNA matches it firmly. The size of a clone is reported for some rows only, either as once, few or many, or as a class for expanded clones.

>TRBD2|TRBV7-9|few|TRBJ2-7
CASLPSGGLYEQYF
TGTGCCAGCCTACCGAGCGGGGGACTTTACGAGCAGTACTTC
>TRBD2|TRBV9|NA|TRBJ2-1
CASSVSGSSYNEQFF
TGTGCCAGCAGCGTTAGCGGGAGCTCCTACAATGAGCAGTTCTTC
>TRBD1|TRBV11-2|NA|TRBJ1-1
CASSPTGGYTEAFF
TGTGCCAGCAGCCCGACAGGGGGATACACTGAAGCTTTCTTT
>NA|TRBV27|NA|TRBJ2-3
CASSQRGIGDTQYF
TGTGCCAGCAGTCAAAGGGGTATCGGAGATACGCAGTATTTT
>NA|TRBV7-9|NA|TRBJ1-1
CASSLVSGSSEAFF
TGTGCCAGCAGCTTAGTTAGCGGAAGTTCTGAAGCTTTCTTT
>TRBD1|TRBV27|NA|TRBJ2-5
CASSRQGTETQYF
TGTGCCAGCAGTCGACAGGGGACGGAGACCCAGTACTTC
>NA|TRBV6-6|NA|TRBJ1-6
CATRRINSPLHF
TGTGCCACCAGGAGGATAAATTCACCCCTCCACTTT
>NA|TRBV6-4|NA|TRBJ1-1
CASTLTAEATEAFF
TGTGCCAGCACCTTGACTGCGGAGGCCACTGAAGCTTTCTTT
>TRBD2|TRBV14|NA|TRBJ2-5
CASSQAGLSGGQETQYF
TGTGCCAGCAGCCAAGCCGGACTAAGCGGGGGCCAAGAGACCCAGTACTTC
>TRBD1|TRBV19|few|TRBJ1-5
CASSIRDRGRQPQHF
TGTGCCAGTAGTATAAGGGACAGGGGGAGACAGCCCCAGCATTTT
>NA|TRBV4-2|NA|TRBJ1-4
CASSQDPSRTNEKLFF
TGTGCCAGCAGCCAAGATCCCTCTAGAACGAATGAAAAACTGTTTTTT
>NA|TRBV18|few|TRBJ2-3
CASSPGAPTDTQYF
TGTGCCAGCTCACCGGGGGCCCCCACAGATACGCAGTATTTT
>NA|TRBV9|NA|TRBJ2-2
CASSERAAGDTGELFF
TGTGCCAGCAGCGAACGTGCGGCAGGGGACACCGGGGAGCTGTTTTTT
>TRBD1|TRBV7-6|few|TRBJ1-5
CASSLGTPGQGGGNQPQHF
TGTGCCAGCAGCTTAGGGACCCCGGGACAGGGGGGCGGCAATCAGCCCCAGCATTTT
>TRBD1|TRBV5-1|few|TRBJ1-1
CASSSPHWSDRGGTEAFF
TGCGCCAGCAGCTCCCCCCATTGGAGTGACAGGGGGGGCACTGAAGCTTTCTTT
>TRBD1|TRBV19|few|TRBJ2-1
CASSTDRPLGNEQFF
TGTGCCAGTAGTACGGACAGGCCCCTGGGCAATGAGCAGTTCTTC
>NA|TRBV19|NA|TRBJ1-1
CASSIVGGKNTEAFF
TGTGCCAGTAGTATAGTGGGAGGGAAGAACACTGAAGCTTTCTTT
>NA|TRBV19|NA|TRBJ2-2
CASSSTGNTGELFF
TGTGCCAGTAGTAGTACGGGGAACACCGGGGAGCTGTTTTTT
>NA|TRBV14|NA|TRBJ1-6
CASSPNYNSPLHF
TGTGCCAGCAGCCCCAACTATAATTCACCCCTCCACTTT
>TRBD1|TRBV5-1|NA|TRBJ1-1
CASSLQGADTEAFF
TGCGCCAGCAGCTTGCAGGGGGCTGACACTGAAGCTTTCTTT
>TRBD1|TRBV6-2/TRBV6-3|NA|TRBJ1-1
CASSLRKYRDRGLWNTEAFF
TGTGCCAGCAGCCTACGAAAATACCGGGACAGGGGTCTGTGGAACACTGAAGCTTTCTTT
>NA|TRBV5-4|NA|TRBJ2-1
CASSQAGSYNEQFF
TGTGCCAGCAGTCAGGCGGGGTCCTACAATGAGCAGTTCTTC
>NA|TRBV5-5|NA|TRBJ1-1
CASSLGARGVKTEAFF
TGTGCCAGCAGCTTGGGGGCCCGGGGAGTTAAGACTGAAGCTTTCTTT
>TRBD2|TRBV7-9|NA|TRBJ2-1
CASSSPGLANNEQFF
TGTGCCAGCAGCTCGCCGGGACTAGCGAACAATGAGCAGTTCTTC
>NA|TRBV5-1|NA|TRBJ1-2
CASSTGGDGYGYTF
TGCGCCAGCAGCACCGGGGGGGATGGCTATGGCTACACCTTC
>NA|TRBV6-4|NA|TRBJ2-7
CASAEFSYEQYF
TGTGCCAGCGCCGAGTTTTCCTACGAGCAGTACTTC
>NA|TRBV4-1|NA|TRBJ2-3
CASSQGGHPGTDTQYF
TGCGCCAGCAGCCAAGGAGGGCACCCGGGGACAGATACGCAGTATTTT
>NA|TRBV25-1|NA|TRBJ1-2
CASSESGARGSGGYTF
TGTGCCAGCAGTGAATCTGGGGCCCGGGGGTCTGGGGGCTACACCTTC
>NA|TRBV9|NA|TRBJ1-1
CASSVELQGSAFF
TGTGCCAGCAGCGTAGAGTTACAGGGATCGGCTTTCTTT